This T cell receptor (beta chain) came from a study of blood T cell repertoires in COVID-19. Study in general: Sources were T cells, B-cell-depleted T cells, or PBMCs; the material itself was cDNA or gDNA.

Authors' data handling: Estimation of nucleated cell counts was performed using reference gene primer amplification. Assay used: immunoSEQ multiplex PCR; TCRdb lists only in-frame clones, some missing. That table supplies the V and J calls and clone size; D and trimming were determined from the DNA. The sample records some 91,000 clones, 76% being singletons. With 8 bases removed from V and 2 bases from J, the gap between germline ends came to 13 bases. Germline CDR1 reads MDHEN; CDR2 reads SYDVKM. This CDR3 comprises 15 residues. This clonotype was obtained from a man in his 70s with acute or convalescent COVID-19. Sequenced input: peripheral blood. The V and J genes are TRBV28 and TRBJ2-6; the D gene is possibly TRBD1 (6 bases). In DNA form, the CDR3 reads TGTGCCAGCGGGTCACCAGGGGCTGGGGCCAACGTCCTGACTTTC. It yields the protein CASGSPGAGANVLTF.